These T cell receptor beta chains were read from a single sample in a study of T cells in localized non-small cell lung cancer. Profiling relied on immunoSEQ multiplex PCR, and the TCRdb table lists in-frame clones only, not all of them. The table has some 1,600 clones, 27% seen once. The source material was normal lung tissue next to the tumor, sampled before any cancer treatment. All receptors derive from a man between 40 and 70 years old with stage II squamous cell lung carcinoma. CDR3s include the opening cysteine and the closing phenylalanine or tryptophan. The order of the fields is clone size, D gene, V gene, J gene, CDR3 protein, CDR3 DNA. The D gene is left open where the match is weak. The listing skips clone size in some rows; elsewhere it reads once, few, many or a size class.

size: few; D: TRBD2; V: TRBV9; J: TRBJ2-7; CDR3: CASSGTSGLSYEQYF; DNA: TGTGCCAGCAGCGGGACTAGCGGCCTCTCCTACGAGCAGTACTTC
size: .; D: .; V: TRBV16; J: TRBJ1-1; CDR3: CASSQLGLNTEAFF; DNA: TGTGCCAGCAGCCAATTGGGCCTGAACACTGAAGCTTTCTTT
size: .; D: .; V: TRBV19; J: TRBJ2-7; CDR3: CASSRQSNEQYF; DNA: TGTGCCAGTAGTCGACAGAGCAACGAGCAGTACTTC
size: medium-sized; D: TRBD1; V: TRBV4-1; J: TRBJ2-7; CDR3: CASSQDPGTGSYEQYF; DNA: TGCGCCAGCAGCCAAGATCCCGGGACAGGGTCCTACGAGCAGTACTTC
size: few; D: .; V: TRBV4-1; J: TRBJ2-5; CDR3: CASSQDLRETQYF; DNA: TGCGCCAGCAGCCAAGATCTCCGGGAGACCCAGTACTTC
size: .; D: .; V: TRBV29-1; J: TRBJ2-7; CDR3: CSVVFSGYEQYF; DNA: TGCAGCGTGGTGTTCTCTGGCTACGAGCAGTACTTC
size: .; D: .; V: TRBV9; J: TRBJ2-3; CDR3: CASSETHQAFQYF; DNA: TGTGCCAGCAGTGAAACCCACCAGGCCTTCCAGTATTTT
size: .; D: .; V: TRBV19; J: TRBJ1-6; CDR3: CASSIGAAPLHF; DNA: TGTGCCAGTAGTATAGGGGCGGCACCCCTCCACTTT
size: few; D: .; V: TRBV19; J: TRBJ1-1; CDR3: CASSISKNLQWVNTEAFF; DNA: TGTGCCAGTAGTATCTCTAAGAACCTGCAATGGGTGAACACTGAAGCTTTCTTT
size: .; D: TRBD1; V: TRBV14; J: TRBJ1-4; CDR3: CASSQDRGQVNEKLFF; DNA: TGTGCCAGCAGCCAAGATCGGGGACAGGTTAATGAAAAACTGTTTTTT
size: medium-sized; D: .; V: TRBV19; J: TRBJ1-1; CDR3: CASSIGQGNTEAFF; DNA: TGTGCCAGTAGTATAGGCCAGGGGAACACTGAAGCTTTCTTT
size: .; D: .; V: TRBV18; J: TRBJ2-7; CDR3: CASSPRAGVSYEQYF; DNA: TGTGCCAGCTCACCACGGGCAGGGGTTTCCTACGAGCAGTACTTC
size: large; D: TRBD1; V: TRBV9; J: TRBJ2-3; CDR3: CASSEGDSSTDTQYF; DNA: TGTGCCAGCAGTGAAGGGGACAGTAGCACAGATACGCAGTATTTT
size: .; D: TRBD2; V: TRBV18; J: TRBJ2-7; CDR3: CASSPSRTSGGYEQYF; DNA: TGTGCCAGCTCACCCTCCCGGACTAGCGGGGGGTACGAGCAGTACTTC
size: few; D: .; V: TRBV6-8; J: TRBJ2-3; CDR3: CASREEGAKDTQYF; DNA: TGTGCCAGCAGGGAGGAGGGGGCGAAGGATACGCAGTATTTT
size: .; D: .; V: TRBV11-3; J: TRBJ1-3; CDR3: CASSLDGLSGNTIYF; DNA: TGTGCCAGCAGCTTAGACGGGCTCTCTGGAAACACCATATATTTT
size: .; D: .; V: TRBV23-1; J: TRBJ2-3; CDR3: CASSRPGTTDTQYF; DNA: TGCGCCAGCAGCCGACCGGGGACCACAGATACGCAGTATTTT
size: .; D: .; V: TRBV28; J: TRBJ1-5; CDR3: CASVFRVDQPQHF; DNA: TGTGCCAGTGTTTTCAGGGTTGATCAGCCCCAGCATTTT
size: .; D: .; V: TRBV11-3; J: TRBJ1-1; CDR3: CASSRGRLVPEAFF; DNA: TGTGCCAGCAGCCGAGGGAGGCTAGTCCCTGAAGCTTTCTTT
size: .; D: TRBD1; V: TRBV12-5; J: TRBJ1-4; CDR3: CASAGTGGAGREKLFF; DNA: TGTGCCAGCGCCGGGACAGGGGGCGCAGGACGGGAAAAACTGTTTTTT
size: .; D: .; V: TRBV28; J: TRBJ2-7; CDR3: CASSPGRHIVYF; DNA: TGTGCCAGCAGCCCTGGACGTCACATTGTGTACTTC
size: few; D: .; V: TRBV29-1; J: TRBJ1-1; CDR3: CSVSGQPGTEAFF; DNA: TGCAGCGTCTCAGGACAGCCCGGGACTGAAGCTTTCTTT
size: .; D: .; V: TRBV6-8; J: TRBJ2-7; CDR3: CASSYSGTSLENEQYF; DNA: TGTGCCAGCAGTTACTCTGGTACTAGCTTGGAGAACGAGCAGTACTTC
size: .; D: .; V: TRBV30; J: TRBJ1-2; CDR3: CAWSWEPRNYGYTF; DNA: TGTGCCTGGAGTTGGGAACCGAGGAACTATGGCTACACCTTC
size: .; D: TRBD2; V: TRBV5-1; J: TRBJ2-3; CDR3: CASRPSGRATDTQYF; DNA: TGCGCCAGCAGACCAAGCGGGAGGGCGACAGATACGCAGTATTTT
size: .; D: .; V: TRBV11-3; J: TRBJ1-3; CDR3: CASSHSGSGNTIYF; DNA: TGTGCCAGCAGCCATTCCGGCTCTGGAAACACCATATATTTT
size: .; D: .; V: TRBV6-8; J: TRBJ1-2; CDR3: CASTLDGQPNYGYTF; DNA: TGTGCCAGCACGTTGGACGGACAGCCTAACTATGGCTACACCTTC
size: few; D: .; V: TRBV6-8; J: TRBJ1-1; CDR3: CASSPLGSPEAFF; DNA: TGTGCCAGCAGTCCCCTCGGTAGCCCTGAAGCTTTCTTT
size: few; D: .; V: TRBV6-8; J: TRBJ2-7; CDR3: CASSHRDKHFEQYF; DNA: TGTGCCAGCAGCCACCGGGACAAGCATTTCGAGCAGTACTTC
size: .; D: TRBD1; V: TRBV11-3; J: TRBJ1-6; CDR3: CASSLIGTETSPLHF; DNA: TGTGCCAGCAGCTTGATAGGGACAGAGACTTCACCCCTCCACTTT
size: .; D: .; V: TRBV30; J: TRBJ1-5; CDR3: CAWSNRIGNQPQHF; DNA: TGTGCCTGGAGTAATAGGATTGGCAATCAGCCCCAGCATTTT
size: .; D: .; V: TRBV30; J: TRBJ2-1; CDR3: CAWSLIPQSYNEQFF; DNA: TGTGCCTGGAGCCTCATACCCCAGTCCTACAATGAGCAGTTCTTC
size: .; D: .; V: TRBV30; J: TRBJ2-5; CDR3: CAWSVGPGSKTQYF; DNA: TGTGCCTGGAGTGTGGGCCCAGGCTCAAAGACCCAGTACTTC
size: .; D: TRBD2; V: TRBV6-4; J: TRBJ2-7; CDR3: CASSENGGGGGSYEQYF; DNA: TGTGCCAGCAGTGAGAACGGGGGGGGCGGCGGCTCCTACGAGCAGTACTTC
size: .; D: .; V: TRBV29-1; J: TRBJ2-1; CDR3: CSVDRGSGEQFF; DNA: TGCAGCGTTGATCGGGGGTCGGGTGAGCAGTTCTTC
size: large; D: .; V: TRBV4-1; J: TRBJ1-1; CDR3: CASSHQGNTEAFF; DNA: TGCGCCAGCAGCCATCAAGGGAACACTGAAGCTTTCTTT
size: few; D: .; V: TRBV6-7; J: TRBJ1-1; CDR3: CASLQGTEAFF; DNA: TGTGCCAGCCTACAGGGAACTGAAGCTTTCTTT
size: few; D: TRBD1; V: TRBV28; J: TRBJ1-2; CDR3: CASSTRTGGNYGYTF; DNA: TGTGCCAGCAGTACCCGGACAGGGGGCAACTATGGCTACACCTTC
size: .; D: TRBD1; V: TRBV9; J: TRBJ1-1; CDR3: CASSPGTGNTEAFF; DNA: TGTGCCAGCAGCCCAGGGACAGGAAACACTGAAGCTTTCTTT
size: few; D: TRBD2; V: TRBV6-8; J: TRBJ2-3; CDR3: CASSSGGSATDTQYF; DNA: TGTGCCAGCAGTTCGGGGGGGTCTGCCACAGATACGCAGTATTTT
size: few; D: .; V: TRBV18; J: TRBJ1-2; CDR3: CASSPRVASGYTF; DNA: TGTGCCAGCTCACCACGTGTGGCGAGTGGCTACACCTTC
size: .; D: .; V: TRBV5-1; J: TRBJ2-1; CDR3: CASSLEASYNEQFF; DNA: TGCGCCAGCAGCTTGGAGGCTAGTTACAATGAGCAGTTCTTC
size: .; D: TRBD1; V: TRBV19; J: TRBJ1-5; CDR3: CASSMQQGDQPQHF; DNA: TGTGCCAGTAGTATGCAACAGGGGGATCAGCCCCAGCATTTT
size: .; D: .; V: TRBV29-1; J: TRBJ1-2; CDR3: CSVETQAAYGYTF; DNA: TGCAGCGTTGAAACGCAGGCGGCTTATGGCTACACCTTC
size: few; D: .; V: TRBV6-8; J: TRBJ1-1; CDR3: CASSFHRGASDTEAFF; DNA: TGTGCCAGCAGTTTCCACCGAGGGGCGTCCGACACTGAAGCTTTCTTT
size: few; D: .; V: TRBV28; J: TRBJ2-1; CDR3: CASSFWQRVDEQFF; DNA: TGTGCCAGCAGTTTTTGGCAGAGAGTGGATGAGCAGTTCTTC
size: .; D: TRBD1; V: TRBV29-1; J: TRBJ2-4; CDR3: CSVRQGQNIQYF; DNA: TGCAGCGTGCGACAGGGCCAAAACATTCAGTACTTC
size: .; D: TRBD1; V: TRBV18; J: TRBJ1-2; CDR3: CASSLRSRGIDGYTF; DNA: TGTGCCAGCTCCTTAAGAAGCAGGGGGATTGATGGCTACACCTTC
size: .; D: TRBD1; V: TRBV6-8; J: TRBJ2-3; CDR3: CASSFPDRSTDTQYF; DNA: TGTGCCAGCAGTTTCCCGGACAGGAGCACAGATACGCAGTATTTT
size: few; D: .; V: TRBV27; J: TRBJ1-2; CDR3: CASSLIPPPPPYGYTF; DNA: TGTGCCAGCAGTTTAATCCCACCGCCCCCCCCCTATGGCTACACCTTC
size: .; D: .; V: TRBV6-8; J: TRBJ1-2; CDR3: CASSQDGNYGYTF; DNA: TGTGCCAGCAGCCAGGACGGAAACTATGGCTACACCTTC
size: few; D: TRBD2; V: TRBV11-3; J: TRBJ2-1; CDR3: CASSLGGLAGGLSYNEQFF; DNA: TGTGCCAGCAGCTTAGGGGGACTAGCGGGAGGGCTTTCCTACAATGAGCAGTTCTTC
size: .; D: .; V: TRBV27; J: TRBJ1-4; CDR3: CATSPSGTRVEKLFF; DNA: TGTGCCACCAGTCCCTCCGGGACACGCGTTGAAAAACTGTTTTTT
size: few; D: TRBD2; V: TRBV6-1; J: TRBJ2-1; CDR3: CASSEGVYRTSGLEQFF; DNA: TGTGCCAGCAGTGAAGGGGTGTACAGGACTAGCGGTCTTGAGCAGTTCTTC
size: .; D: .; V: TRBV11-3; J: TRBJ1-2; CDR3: CASKGGSNLDYGYTF; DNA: TGTGCCAGCAAAGGAGGATCGAATCTTGACTATGGCTACACCTTC
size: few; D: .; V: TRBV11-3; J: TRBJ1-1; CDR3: CASSLGGGNTEAFF; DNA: TGTGCCAGCAGCTTAGGGGGTGGGAACACTGAAGCTTTCTTT
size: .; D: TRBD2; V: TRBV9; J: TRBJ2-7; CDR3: CASSVGGSGGYEQYF; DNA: TGTGCCAGCAGCGTAGGAGGTAGCGGGGGATACGAGCAGTACTTC
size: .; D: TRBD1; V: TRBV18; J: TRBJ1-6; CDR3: CASSLGGGNSPLHF; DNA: TGTGCCAGCTCACTGGGAGGGGGCAATTCACCCCTCCACTTT
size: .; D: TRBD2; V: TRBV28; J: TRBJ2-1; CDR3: CASRQGLAAGGGEQFF; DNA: TGTGCCAGCAGGCAGGGACTAGCGGCGGGAGGTGGGGAGCAGTTCTTC
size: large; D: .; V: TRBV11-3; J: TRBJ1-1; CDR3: CASSLGQSNTEAFF; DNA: TGTGCCAGCAGCTTAGGACAGTCGAACACTGAAGCTTTCTTT